Reported below is one T cell receptor (beta chain). Its antigen is undetermined. The data are from a study of a mutant IDH1 vaccine in newly diagnosed glioma. The study's findings and limits: Pseudoprogression apparently lacked any relation to changes in top peripheral T cell clonotypes.

The method was immunoSEQ multiplex PCR; TCRdb's version includes in-frame clones alone and lacks a portion of them. The repertoire has tens of thousands of clones, roughly 70% of them found once; the top ten carry approximately 9.1%. Documented time point: week 47, end of study. What each vaccine dose contained was 300 ug of mutant IDH1 20-mer peptide, accompanied by topical imiquimod. The sequence came from a middle-aged man with glioma. Sequenced here: PBMCs, sampled from a glioma patient whose treatment included an IDH1 peptide vaccine.

CDR3 residues: CASSIKGHSSEAFF. The CDR3 nucleotides read TGTGCCAGTAGTATTAAGGGACACTCTTCTGAAGCTTTCTTT. The chain combines TRBV19 with TRBJ1-1, with a weak D call TRBD1 (6 bases). CDR3 length equals 14 residues. The germline gives CDR1 LNHDA, CDR2 SQIVND (reference sequence). Trimming stripped 3 bases from V and 6 bases from J, with 14 bases between.